This TCR beta chain is from a study of vaccination and CD4 T cells after COVID-19 (dated by TCRdb to between 2021 and 2023). With respect to the entire study: Every convalescent patient had a positive nasal swab PCR test for SARS-CoV-2, with mild disease in nine or ten patients and severe disease in one. The convalescent cohort comprised six males and four females, including two Hispanic individuals, seven Caucasians, two Asians and one multiracial person. Participants received two doses of either the Pfizer-BioNTech BNT162b2 vaccine (n=8) or the Moderna mRNA-1273 vaccine (n=2). Post-COVID blood samples from convalescent patients were collected a median of around 110 days after diagnosis, with a range of roughly 30 to 170 days. Post-vaccine blood samples were obtained a median of about 72 days after the second vaccine dose, with a range of roughly 12 to 250 days. Culture stimuli were overlapping spike peptide pools from SARS-CoV-2 and from the common cold coronaviruses HCoV-NL63, HCoV-OC43 and HCoV-229E. In control cultures, a CEFX viral epitope pool was used as positive control, an HIV-1 Nef peptide pool was used as negative control, or no peptide was added. The spike-specific CD4+ TCR repertoire was compared before and after mRNA vaccination in 10 to 11 COVID-19 convalescent patients and a few infection-naive healthy vaccine recipients.

General conclusions and limits of the study: In convalescent patients, nearly all vaccine-specific clones (304 of 307) were found to be mono-reactive for SARS-CoV-2 spike rather than cross-reactive with common cold coronaviruses. Although the median number of SARS-CoV-2-reactive clonotypes went up from roughly 23 after infection to about 38 after vaccination, the increase was not significant. Among convalescent patients, a median roughly 84% of the SARS-CoV-2-reactive clones seen after vaccination appeared only after vaccination, which suggests priming specific to the vaccine. The study included relatively few convalescent patients and did not analyze early timepoints after natural infection.

The label giving this sample's treatment or condition can be read as: approximately 11-day PBMC culture with coronavirus spike peptide pools or control peptides (ViraFEST assay). The study used the ViraFEST assay, which expanded antigen-specific T cells with peptide pools and then identified expanded clonotypes by TCR sequencing. The convalescent patients' positive SARS-CoV-2 PCR tests were from March to December 2020, which was before the Alpha, Beta and Delta variants emerged in the United States. Each well held 2.1 million or so PBMCs cultured in IMDM containing around 5.1% human AB serum and approximately 9.8 IU/ml IL-2, with roughly 9.2 ug/ml peptide pools added. Half of the culture medium was replaced with fresh IL-2-containing medium on days 3 and 7. Once the cells had been in culture for about 10 days, the EasySep CD4+ T cell isolation kit was used to isolate CD4+ T cells by negative selection. PBMCs were separated from whole blood using Ficoll-Paque Plus gradient centrifugation and then either used fresh or cryopreserved at -140C. In general, triplicate wells were set up for every culture condition.

There are 14 amino acids in the CDR3, from cysteine to phenylalanine inclusive. Here the CDR3 DNA is all that survives: 42 bases in frame from base 1. The germline V gene encodes CDR1 SGHAT and CDR2 FQDESV (reference sequence). Unmatched junction bases come to 2, with V trimmed by 1 base and J by 5 bases. On this clonotype itself: Its antigen specificity is not known. The sample holds no much larger clone one base away, and base qualities are not on file.

The library was generated by PCR. At the Johns Hopkins FTIC core, DNA from the cultured CD4+ T cells underwent TCR sequencing with the Oncomine TCR Beta short-read assay. The QIAamp micro DNA kit was used to extract genomic DNA from the cultured CD4+ T cells. Oncomine TCR Beta libraries from cultured CD4+ T cells were pooled using unique dual indexes and sequenced on an Illumina iSeq 100. On the authors' methods: Non-productive sequences were removed, and CDR3s that did not start with C, did not end with F or W, or were shorter than 7 amino acids were discarded. The MANAFEST web application was used to identify antigen-specific clonotypes by comparing peptide-stimulated wells against reference wells and other culture wells. Positive clones required FDR below 0.05, an odds ratio above 5, and productive frequency above 0.1% in at least two of three replicate wells. Clonotypes that were significantly expanded in both SARS-CoV-2 spike wells and at least one common cold coronavirus spike condition were defined as cross-reactive. Levenshtein distances (stringdist) and unrooted phylogenetic trees (ape) in R version 3.6.1 were used to assess CDR3 homology. TCRdb trimmed the raw reads at Q25, called clones with MiXCR and kept productive beta chains. Rows are combined by CDR3 protein, so each entry shows the most common genes and DNA. These V and J calls derive from TCRdb rather than the authors' analysis. This sample has roughly 11,000 distinct CDR3 sequences in its table, and about three fifths of those were observed once. The ten largest make up approximately 22% of the sample.

Sequencing was performed on CD4+ T cells from blood, cultured in vitro. The sequence derives from a human donor who had recovered from COVID-19. The chain uses TRBV11-1 and TRBJ2-3, and TRBD2 aligns with 8 junction nucleotides. The CDR3 region reads CASSLDLAGDTQYF. The sequenced DNA: TGTGCCAGCAGCTTAGACCTAGCGGGAGATACGCAGTATTTT.